The rows below give T cell receptor beta chains drawn from one sample of a study. TCRdb re-called the RT-PCR reads through MiXCR, storing one row per CDR3 protein. Of about 700,000 distinct CDR3 sequences detected, approximately 15% appear once; the ten largest clones hold roughly 4%. Sequenced: memory CD4+ T cells from blood. These receptors came from a female donor in good health, serving as a healthy control. The CDR3 runs from the conserved cysteine through the conserved F or W. The D gene is left open where the match is weak. A row's size may be missing; if present it is once, few, many or a size class.

D	V	J	size	DNA	CDR3
NA	TRBV11-2	TRBJ2-2	few	TGTGCCAGCACGGGGGCGGGGACCGCGAACACCGGGGAGCTGTTTTTT	CASTGAGTANTGELFF
NA	TRBV6-5	TRBJ2-1	many	TGTGCCAGCAGGGATTTTTCTGAGCAGTTCTTC	CASRDFSEQFF
NA	TRBV18	TRBJ2-2	NA	TGTGCCAGCTCACAGATCTTGGACACCAACACCGGGGAGCTGTTTTTT	CASSQILDTNTGELFF
TRBD1	TRBV20-1	TRBJ1-1	NA	TGCAGTGCTAGATCCGGACGACAGGGAGGCACTGAAGCTTTCTTT	CSARSGRQGGTEAFF
NA	TRBV6-2/TRBV6-3	TRBJ2-3	few	TGTGCCAGCAGTTATTCGGGACTCACTATCACAGATACGCAGTATTTT	CASSYSGLTITDTQYF
NA	TRBV29-1	TRBJ1-5	few	TGCAGCGTTAGCGAGGTAGGGGAAAATCAGCCCCAGCATTTT	CSVSEVGENQPQHF
NA	TRBV27	TRBJ1-1	many	TGTGCCAGCAGCCGTGTATACGTGGGGGGCACTGAAGCTTTCTTT	CASSRVYVGGTEAFF
NA	TRBV15	TRBJ1-1	few	TGTGCCACCAGCAGAGGACAGAGGAACACTGAAGCTTTCTTT	CATSRGQRNTEAFF
NA	TRBV6-5	TRBJ2-6	many	TGTGCCAGCAGCGCAAGCTCTGGGGCCAACGTCCTGACTTTC	CASSASSGANVLTF
NA	TRBV24-1	TRBJ2-1	many	TGTGCCATTACAGGGCAGACATCCTACAATGAGCAGTTCTTC	CAITGQTSYNEQFF
NA	TRBV7-7	TRBJ2-1	once	TGTGCCAGCAGCTTATACCAGGGCTATGAGCAGTTCTTC	CASSLYQGYEQFF
NA	TRBV6-4	TRBJ1-2	NA	TGTGCCAGCAGTGAATACGAGGGGCAGTCCTATGGCTACACCTTC	CASSEYEGQSYGYTF
NA	TRBV20-1	TRBJ1-1	few	TGCAGTGCTAGCCCTAGGGAGACCGCTTTCTTT	CSASPRETAFF
NA	TRBV3-1	TRBJ1-5	NA	TGTGCCAGCAGCCAAGTTAGGGGGGGAGATCAGCCCCAGCATTTT	CASSQVRGGDQPQHF
NA	TRBV5-1	TRBJ1-2	few	TGCGCCAGCAGCTGGCAGCCCACAGGGACGTTGGGCGGCTACACCTTC	CASSWQPTGTLGGYTF
NA	TRBV20-1	TRBJ2-1	few	TGCAGTGTCCTAAGGGCTCCCTCCTACAATGAGCAGTTCTTC	CSVLRAPSYNEQFF
TRBD2	TRBV5-1	TRBJ2-2	many	TGCGCCAGCAGCTCCGGGACTAGCGGAACGACCGGGGAGCTGTTTTTT	CASSSGTSGTTGELFF